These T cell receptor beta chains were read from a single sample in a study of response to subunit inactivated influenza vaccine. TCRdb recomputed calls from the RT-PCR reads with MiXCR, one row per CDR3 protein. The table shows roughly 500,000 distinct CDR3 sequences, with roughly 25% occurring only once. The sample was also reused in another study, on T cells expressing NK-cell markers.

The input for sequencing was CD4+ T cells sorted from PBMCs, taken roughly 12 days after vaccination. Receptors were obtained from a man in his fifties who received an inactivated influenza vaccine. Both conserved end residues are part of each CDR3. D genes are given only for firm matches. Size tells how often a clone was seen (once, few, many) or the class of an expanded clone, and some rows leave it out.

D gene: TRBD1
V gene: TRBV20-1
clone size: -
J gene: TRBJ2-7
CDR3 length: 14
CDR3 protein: CSGRDRGFSYEQYF
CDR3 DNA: TGCAGTGGTAGGGACAGGGGGTTCTCCTACGAGCAGTACTTC

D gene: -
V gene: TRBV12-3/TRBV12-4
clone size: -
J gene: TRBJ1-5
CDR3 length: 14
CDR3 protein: CASTPDGSNQPQHF
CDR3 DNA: TGTGCCAGCACCCCCGATGGTAGCAATCAGCCCCAGCATTTT

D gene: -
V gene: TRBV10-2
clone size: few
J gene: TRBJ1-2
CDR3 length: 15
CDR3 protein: CASSESTGTNYGYTF
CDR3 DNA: TGCGCCAGCAGTGAGTCGACAGGCACTAACTATGGCTACACCTTC

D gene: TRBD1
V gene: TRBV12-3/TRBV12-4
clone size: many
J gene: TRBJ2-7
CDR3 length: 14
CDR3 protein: CASSLTGNFYEQYF
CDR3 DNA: TGTGCCAGCAGTCTGACAGGGAATTTTTATGAGCAGTACTTC

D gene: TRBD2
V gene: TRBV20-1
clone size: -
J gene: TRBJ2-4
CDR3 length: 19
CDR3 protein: CSAGEWGAGTTLAKNIQYF
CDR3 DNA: TGCAGTGCGGGGGAGTGGGGAGCGGGGACGACCTTAGCCAAAAACATTCAGTACTTC

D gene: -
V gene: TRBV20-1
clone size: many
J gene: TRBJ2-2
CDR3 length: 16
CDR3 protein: CSARDAGRANTGELFF
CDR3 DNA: TGCAGTGCTAGAGATGCGGGCAGGGCGAACACCGGGGAGCTGTTTTTT

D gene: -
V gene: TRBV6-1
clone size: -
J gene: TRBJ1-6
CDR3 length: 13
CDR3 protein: CASRGVGGSPLHF
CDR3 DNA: TGTGCCAGCAGGGGTGTCGGGGGCTCACCCCTCCACTTT

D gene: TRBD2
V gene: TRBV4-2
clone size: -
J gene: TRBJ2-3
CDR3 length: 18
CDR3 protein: CASSQGKIGLASTDTQYF
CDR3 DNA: TGTGCCAGCAGCCAAGGTAAAATAGGACTAGCGAGCACAGATACGCAGTATTTT

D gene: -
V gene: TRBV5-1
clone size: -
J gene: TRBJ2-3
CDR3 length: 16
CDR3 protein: CASSLGVRGGTDTQYF
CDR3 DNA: TGCGCCAGCAGCTTGGGAGTACGGGGCGGCACAGATACGCAGTATTTT

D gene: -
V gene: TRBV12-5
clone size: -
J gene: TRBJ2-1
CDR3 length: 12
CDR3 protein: CASGSGFGEQFF
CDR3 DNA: TGTGCTAGTGGTTCAGGGTTCGGTGAGCAGTTCTTC

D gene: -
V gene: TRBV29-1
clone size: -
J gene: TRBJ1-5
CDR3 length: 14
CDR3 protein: CSVAQGSKDQPQHF
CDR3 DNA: TGCAGCGTTGCTCAGGGTAGCAAGGATCAGCCCCAGCATTTT

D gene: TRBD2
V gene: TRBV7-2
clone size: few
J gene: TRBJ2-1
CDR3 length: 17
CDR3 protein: CASSPAGASGGYNEQFF
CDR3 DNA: TGTGCCAGCAGCCCCGCGGGGGCTAGCGGGGGATACAATGAGCAGTTCTTC

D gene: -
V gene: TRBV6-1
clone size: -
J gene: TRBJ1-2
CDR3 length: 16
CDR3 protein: CASSPAGPEEGYGYTF
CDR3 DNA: TGTGCCAGCAGTCCCGCCGGCCCCGAAGAGGGCTATGGCTACACCTTC

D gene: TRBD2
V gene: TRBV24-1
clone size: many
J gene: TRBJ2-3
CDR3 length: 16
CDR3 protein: CATSERLAGRTDTQYF
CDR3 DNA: TGTGCCACCAGTGAGCGACTAGCGGGGCGCACAGATACGCAGTATTTT

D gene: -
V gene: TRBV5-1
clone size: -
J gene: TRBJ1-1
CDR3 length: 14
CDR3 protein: CASSDGGLNTEAFF
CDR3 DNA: TGCGCCAGCAGTGACGGGGGGCTGAACACTGAAGCTTTCTTT

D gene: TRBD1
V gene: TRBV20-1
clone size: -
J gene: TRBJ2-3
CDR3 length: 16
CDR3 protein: CSARDADRGYTDTQYF
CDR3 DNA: TGCAGTGCTAGAGACGCGGACAGGGGTTACACAGATACGCAGTATTTT

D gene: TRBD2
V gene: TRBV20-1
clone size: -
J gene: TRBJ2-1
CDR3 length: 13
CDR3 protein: CSASGGSNNEQFF
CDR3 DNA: TGCAGTGCGTCGGGGGGGTCCAACAATGAGCAGTTCTTC

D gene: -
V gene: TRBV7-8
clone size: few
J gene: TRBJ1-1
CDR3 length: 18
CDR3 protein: CASSSRQPDSFMNTEAFF
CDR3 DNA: TGTGCCAGCAGCTCACGGCAGCCCGACAGTTTCATGAACACTGAAGCTTTCTTT

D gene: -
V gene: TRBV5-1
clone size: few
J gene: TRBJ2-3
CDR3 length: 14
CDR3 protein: CASSLIRDGNTQYF
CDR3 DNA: TGCGCCAGCAGCTTGATCAGGGATGGAAATACGCAGTATTTT

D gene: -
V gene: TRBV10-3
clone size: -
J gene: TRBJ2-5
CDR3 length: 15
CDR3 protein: CAISESWALSETQYF
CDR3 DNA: TGTGCCATCAGTGAGTCGTGGGCACTCTCAGAGACCCAGTACTTC

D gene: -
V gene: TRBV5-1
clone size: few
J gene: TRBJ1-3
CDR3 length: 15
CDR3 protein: CASSLAYGSGNTIYF
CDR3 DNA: TGCGCCAGCAGCTTGGCCTATGGTTCCGGAAACACCATATATTTT

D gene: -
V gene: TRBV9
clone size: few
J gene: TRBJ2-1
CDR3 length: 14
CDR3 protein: CASSGRQARDEQFF
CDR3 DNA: TGTGCCAGCAGCGGTAGACAGGCGAGGGATGAGCAGTTCTTC

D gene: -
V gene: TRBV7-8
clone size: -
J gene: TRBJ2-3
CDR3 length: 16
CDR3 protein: CASSPKPAWSTDTQYF
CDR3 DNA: TGTGCCAGCAGCCCAAAGCCCGCTTGGAGCACAGATACGCAGTATTTT

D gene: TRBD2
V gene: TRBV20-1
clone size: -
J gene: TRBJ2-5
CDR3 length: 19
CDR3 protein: CSARDSSGRAQGNQETQYF
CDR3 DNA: TGCAGTGCTAGAGATTCGAGCGGGAGGGCCCAGGGTAACCAAGAGACCCAGTACTTC

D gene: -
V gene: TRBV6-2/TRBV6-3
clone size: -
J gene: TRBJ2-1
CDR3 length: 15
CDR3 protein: CASSYQGSSYNEQFF
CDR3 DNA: TGTGCCAGCAGTTACCAGGGTTCCTCCTACAATGAGCAGTTCTTC

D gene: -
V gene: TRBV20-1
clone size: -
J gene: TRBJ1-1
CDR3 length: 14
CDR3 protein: CSARGVGASTEAFF
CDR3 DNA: TGCAGTGCTAGAGGGGTGGGCGCGAGCACTGAAGCTTTCTTT

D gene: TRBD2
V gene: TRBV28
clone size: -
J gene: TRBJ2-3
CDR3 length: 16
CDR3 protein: CASSTPAGGGAYTQYF
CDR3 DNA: TGTGCCAGCAGTACTCCCGCTGGCGGGGGGGCATATACGCAGTATTTT

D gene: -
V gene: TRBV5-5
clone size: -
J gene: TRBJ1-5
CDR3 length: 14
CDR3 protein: CASSLSVYNQPQHF
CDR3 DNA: TGTGCCAGCAGCTTGTCGGTTTACAATCAGCCCCAGCATTTT

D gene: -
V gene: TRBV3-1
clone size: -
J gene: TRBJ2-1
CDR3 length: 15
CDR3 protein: CASSQDGLFGNEQFF
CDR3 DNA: TGTGCCAGCAGCCAAGATGGCCTCTTTGGGAATGAGCAGTTCTTC

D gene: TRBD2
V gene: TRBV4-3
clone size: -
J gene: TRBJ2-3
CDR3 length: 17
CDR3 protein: CASSQDGTSGRHVTQYF
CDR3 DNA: TGCGCCAGCAGCCAAGATGGGACTAGCGGGAGACACGTTACGCAGTATTTT

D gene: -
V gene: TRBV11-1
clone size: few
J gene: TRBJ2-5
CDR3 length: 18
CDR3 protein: CASSLGIVGGRQVETQYF
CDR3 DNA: TGTGCCAGCAGCCTGGGGATCGTCGGAGGGCGTCAAGTAGAGACCCAGTACTTC

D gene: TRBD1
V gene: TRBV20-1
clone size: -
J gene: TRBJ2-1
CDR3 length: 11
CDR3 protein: CSARTGDEQFF
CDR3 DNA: TGCAGTGCTAGGACAGGGGATGAGCAGTTCTTC

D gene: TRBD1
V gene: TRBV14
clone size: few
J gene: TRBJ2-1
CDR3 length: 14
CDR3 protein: CASTTGTGYNEQFF
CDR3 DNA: TGTGCCAGTACGACCGGGACAGGATACAATGAGCAGTTCTTC

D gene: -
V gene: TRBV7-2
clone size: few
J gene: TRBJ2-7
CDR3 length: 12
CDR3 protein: CASSLLVGEQYF
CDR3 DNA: TGTGCCAGCAGCCTCTTAGTTGGGGAGCAGTACTTC

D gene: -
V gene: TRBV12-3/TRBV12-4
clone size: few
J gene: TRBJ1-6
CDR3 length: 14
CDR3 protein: CASSRRGANSPLHF
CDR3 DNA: TGTGCCAGCAGCCGCAGGGGCGCTAATTCACCCCTCCACTTT

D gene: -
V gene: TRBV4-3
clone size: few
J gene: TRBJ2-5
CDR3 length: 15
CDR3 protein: CASSQDPVGRETQYF
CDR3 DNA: TGCGCCAGCAGCCAAGATCCTGTCGGGAGAGAGACCCAGTACTTC

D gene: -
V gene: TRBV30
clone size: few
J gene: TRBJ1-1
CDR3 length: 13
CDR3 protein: CAWSVGSRTEAFF
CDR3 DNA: TGTGCCTGGAGTGTAGGCAGTCGCACTGAAGCTTTCTTT

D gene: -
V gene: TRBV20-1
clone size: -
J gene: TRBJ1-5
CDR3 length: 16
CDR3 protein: CSARATSSPSYQPQHF
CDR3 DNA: TGCAGTGCTAGAGCGACAAGTTCCCCCTCCTATCAGCCCCAGCATTTT

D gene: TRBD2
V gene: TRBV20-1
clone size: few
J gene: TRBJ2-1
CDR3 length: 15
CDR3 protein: CSARAGLAGGNEQFF
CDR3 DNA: TGCAGTGCTAGAGCGGGACTAGCGGGGGGCAATGAGCAGTTCTTC

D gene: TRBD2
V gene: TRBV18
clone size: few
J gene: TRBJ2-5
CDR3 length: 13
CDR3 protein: CASSPGTKETQYF
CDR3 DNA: TGTGCCAGCTCACCAGGGACTAAAGAGACCCAGTACTTC

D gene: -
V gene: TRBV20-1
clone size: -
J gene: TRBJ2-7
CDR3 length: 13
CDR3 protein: CSASRTRRNEQYF
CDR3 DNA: TGCAGTGCTAGTCGCACAAGGCGGAACGAGCAGTACTTC

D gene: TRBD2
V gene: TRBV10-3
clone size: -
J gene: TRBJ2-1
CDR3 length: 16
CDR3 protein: CAISGGLAGARNEQFF
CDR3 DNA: TGTGCCATCAGTGGGGGACTAGCGGGAGCAAGGAATGAGCAGTTCTTC

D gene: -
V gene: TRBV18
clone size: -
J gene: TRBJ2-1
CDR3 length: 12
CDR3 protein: CASSRSGFEQFF
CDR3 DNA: TGTGCCAGCTCCCGGTCTGGCTTTGAGCAGTTCTTC

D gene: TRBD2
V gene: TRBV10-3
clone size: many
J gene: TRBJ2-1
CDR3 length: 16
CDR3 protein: CAISKGLAGGNNEQFF
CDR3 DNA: TGTGCCATCAGTAAAGGGCTAGCGGGGGGTAACAATGAGCAGTTCTTC

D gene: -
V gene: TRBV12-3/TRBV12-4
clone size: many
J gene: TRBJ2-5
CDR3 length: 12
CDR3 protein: CASGGQKETQYF
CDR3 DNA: TGTGCCAGCGGCGGACAGAAAGAGACCCAGTACTTC

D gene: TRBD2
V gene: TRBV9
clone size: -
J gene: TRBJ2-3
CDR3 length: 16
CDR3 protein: CASSVSTSGSTDTQYF
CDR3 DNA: TGTGCCAGCAGCGTAAGCACTAGCGGGAGTACAGATACGCAGTATTTT

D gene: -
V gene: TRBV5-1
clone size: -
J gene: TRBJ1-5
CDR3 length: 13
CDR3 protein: CASSAEGSQPQHF
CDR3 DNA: TGCGCCAGCAGCGCCGAGGGGAGTCAGCCCCAGCATTTT

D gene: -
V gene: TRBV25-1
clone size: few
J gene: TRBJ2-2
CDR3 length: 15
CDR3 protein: CASSEALGNTGELFF
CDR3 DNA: TGTGCCAGCAGTGAGGCCTTGGGCAACACCGGGGAGCTGTTTTTT

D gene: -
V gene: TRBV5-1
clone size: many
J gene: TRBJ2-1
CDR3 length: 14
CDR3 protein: CASSLWGANNEQFF
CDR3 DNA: TGCGCCAGCAGCTTGTGGGGGGCCAACAATGAGCAGTTCTTC

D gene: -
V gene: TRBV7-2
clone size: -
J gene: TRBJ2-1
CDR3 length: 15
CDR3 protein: CASSLLGIPYNEQFF
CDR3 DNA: TGTGCCAGCAGCCTTCTGGGGATACCCTACAATGAGCAGTTCTTC

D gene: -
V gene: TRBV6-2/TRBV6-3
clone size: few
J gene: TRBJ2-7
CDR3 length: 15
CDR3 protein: CASSYGVSLLNEQYF
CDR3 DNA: TGTGCCAGCAGTTACGGGGTCTCCCTACTGAACGAGCAGTACTTC

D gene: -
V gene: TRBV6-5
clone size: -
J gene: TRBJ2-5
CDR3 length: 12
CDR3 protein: CASSKSQETQYF
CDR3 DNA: TGTGCCAGCAGTAAGAGCCAAGAGACCCAGTACTTC